This T cell receptor (beta chain) originates from a study of OX40 agonist ivuxolimab in advanced cancers. Study background: The study gave patients intravenous ivuxolimab at 0.01 to 10 mg/kg every 2 weeks. Study observations and caveats: Both CD4+ and CD8+ T cell populations in blood had undergone clonal expansion by week 6 at 0.1 to 3.0 mg/kg. Researchers did not establish what antigens the expanded peripheral T cells target.

As concerns this clone: What it binds is not known.

Libraries were prepared by immunoSEQ multiplex PCR; TCRdb keeps only in-frame clonotypes and omits some of them. The sample records 13,000 or so clones, about 85% being singletons. The CDR3 length is 13 residues. The ends were cut back, 1 base at V and 3 bases at J, with 5 bases in the middle. CDR1 is SGDLS and CDR2 is YYNGEE in the germline V gene. This receptor was obtained from an adult with an advanced solid tumor such as melanoma, head and neck, liver or kidney cancer. The starting material was CD4+ or CD8+ T cells sorted from blood, obtained in a trial of the OX40 agonist ivuxolimab. V gene TRBV9 combines with J gene TRBJ2-1; D uncertain. This chain's CDR3 is CASSVLDYNEQFF. CDR3 bases: TGTGCCAGCAGCGTACTAGACTACAATGAGCAGTTCTTC.